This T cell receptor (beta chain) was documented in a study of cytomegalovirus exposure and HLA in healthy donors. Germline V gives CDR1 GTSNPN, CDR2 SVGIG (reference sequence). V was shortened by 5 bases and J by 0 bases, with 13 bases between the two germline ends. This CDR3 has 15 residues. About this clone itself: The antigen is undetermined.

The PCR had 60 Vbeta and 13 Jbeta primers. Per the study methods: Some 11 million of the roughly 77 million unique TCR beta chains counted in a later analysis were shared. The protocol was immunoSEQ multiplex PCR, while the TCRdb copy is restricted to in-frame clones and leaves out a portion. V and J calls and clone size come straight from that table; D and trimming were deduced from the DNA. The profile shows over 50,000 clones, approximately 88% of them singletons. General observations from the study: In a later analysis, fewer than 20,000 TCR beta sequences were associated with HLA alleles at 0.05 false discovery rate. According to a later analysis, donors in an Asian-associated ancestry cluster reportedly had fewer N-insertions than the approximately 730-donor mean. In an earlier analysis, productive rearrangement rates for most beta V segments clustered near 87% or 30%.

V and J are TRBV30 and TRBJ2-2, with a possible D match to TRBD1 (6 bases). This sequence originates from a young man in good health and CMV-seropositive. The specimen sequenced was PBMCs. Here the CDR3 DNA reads TGTGCCTGGGACAGGTACGGCGCGAACACCGGGGAGCTGTTTTTT. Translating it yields CAWDRYGANTGELFF.